Listed below are T cell receptor beta chains from one sample, sequenced in a study of cytomegalovirus exposure and HLA in healthy donors. Some clones are missing from TCRdb's copy, which holds only in-frame ones; the method was immunoSEQ multiplex PCR. The table lists about 110,000 clones, under 90% of them singletons. Sequenced material: PBMCs. These TCRs come from a woman under 30 in good health and CMV-seronegative. The CDR3 runs from the conserved cysteine through the conserved F or W. The D gene is left open where the match is weak. A row's size may be missing; if present it is once, few, many or a size class.

clone size,V gene,D gene,CDR3 length,J gene,CDR3 DNA,CDR3 protein
-,TRBV6-6,TRBD2,16,TRBJ2-7,TGTGCCAGCAGTCCTACCGGGACTAGCGGTTCCTACGAGCAGTACTTC,CASSPTGTSGSYEQYF
-,TRBV14,TRBD2,17,TRBJ2-1,TGTGCCAGCAGCCCCTTCCCCGGGACTAGAGACGACAATGAGCAGTTCTTC,CASSPFPGTRDDNEQFF
few,TRBV5-1,TRBD2,17,TRBJ2-3,TGCGCCAGCAGCTTGTTCGGGAGGGCCGAGAGAACAGATACGCAGTATTTT,CASSLFGRAERTDTQYF
-,TRBV18,-,17,TRBJ1-4,TGTGCCAGCTCAGAAACCACCAGACAGACAACTAATGAAAAACTGTTTTTT,CASSETTRQTTNEKLFF
-,TRBV7-9,-,13,TRBJ1-5,TGTGCCAGCAGCTTTACAGCCTATCAGCCCCAGCATTTT,CASSFTAYQPQHF
-,TRBV6-5,-,15,TRBJ1-3,TGTGCCAGCAGCCGACAGTCTCCTCCTGGAAACACCATATATTTT,CASSRQSPPGNTIYF
-,TRBV4-2,TRBD1,15,TRBJ1-5,TGTACCAGCAGCCAAGAGACAGGGGCTTATCAGCCCCAGCATTTT,CTSSQETGAYQPQHF
-,TRBV7-9,-,14,TRBJ1-1,TGTGCCAGCAGCTCTCCGACAGGGAACACTGAAGCTTTCTTT,CASSSPTGNTEAFF
-,TRBV14,TRBD1,14,TRBJ1-1,TGTGCCAGCAGCCGAGGGGGCAGGGCTCGTGAAGCTTTCTTT,CASSRGGRAREAFF
-,TRBV9,-,14,TRBJ2-5,TGTGCCAGCAGCGTAGAACTAGGTCAAGAGACCCAGTACTTC,CASSVELGQETQYF
few,TRBV7-9,TRBD1,15,TRBJ1-5,TGTGCCAGCAGCTTAGAAGGGACAGGGAATCAGCCCCAGCATTTT,CASSLEGTGNQPQHF
-,TRBV6-6,-,13,TRBJ1-1,TGTGCCAGCAGTTGGGGCGGGGGCACTGAAGCTTTCTTT,CASSWGGGTEAFF
-,TRBV2,TRBD2,14,TRBJ2-1,TGTGCCAGCAAGTCGCGGGAGTCGGGGAATGAGCAGTTCTTC,CASKSRESGNEQFF
-,TRBV7-9,-,16,TRBJ2-1,TGTGCCAGCAGCCCACCAGTCGGGAGTACCTACAATGAGCAGTTCTTC,CASSPPVGSTYNEQFF
-,TRBV5-1,-,14,TRBJ2-5,TGCGCCAGCAGCTTGGACAGGGGAGGAGAGACCCAGTACTTC,CASSLDRGGETQYF
-,TRBV28,-,14,TRBJ2-7,TGTGCCAGCAGTTTTGAACTGCACGACGGAGGGGAGTACTTC,CASSFELHDGGEYF
-,TRBV9,TRBD2,16,TRBJ2-1,TGTGCCAGCAGCGTAGGGACTAGCGGGGTTGACAATGAGCAGTTCTTC,CASSVGTSGVDNEQFF
-,TRBV19,TRBD1,15,TRBJ1-4,TGTGCCAGTAGTCCCTCTACAGGGGGAAATGAAAAACTGTTTTTT,CASSPSTGGNEKLFF
-,TRBV28,TRBD1,12,TRBJ2-2,TGTGCCAGCAGTTCTAGACAGGGTGGGCTGTTTTTT,CASSSRQGGLFF
once,TRBV11-2,TRBD1,15,TRBJ1-1,TGTGCCAGCAGCAAATACAGGGGGGAGGACACTGAAGCTTTCTTT,CASSKYRGEDTEAFF
-,TRBV10-2,-,12,TRBJ1-1,TGCGCCAGCAGTGAGGTAGCAACTGAAGCTTTCTTT,CASSEVATEAFF
-,TRBV23-1,-,15,TRBJ2-6,TGCGCCAGCAGTCCCCTAAGCTCTGGGGCCAACGTCCTGACTTTC,CASSPLSSGANVLTF
-,TRBV10-3,TRBD2,15,TRBJ2-7,TGTGCCATCAGTGAGTCTGCGGGAGGGCCTTATGAGCAGTACTTC,CAISESAGGPYEQYF
few,TRBV6-1,-,17,TRBJ1-5,TGTGCCAGCAGTGATTTGGGAGGGTACTATAGCAATCAGCCCCAGCATTTT,CASSDLGGYYSNQPQHF
-,TRBV11-2,TRBD2,11,TRBJ2-5,TGTGGGGCGGGGGGCAGGGAGACCCAGTACTTC,CGAGGRETQYF
-,TRBV7-2,-,14,TRBJ1-2,TGTGCCAGCAGCCATAGCTTGGACACCGATGGCTACACCTTC,CASSHSLDTDGYTF
-,TRBV6-1,TRBD1,17,TRBJ2-2,TGTGCCAGCAGTGAAAGGGTAACAGGGGTATATACCGGGGAGCTGTTTTTT,CASSERVTGVYTGELFF
-,TRBV5-1,-,17,TRBJ1-1,TGCGCCAGCAGCTTAGGCGGAACTGGAGGGGTGAACACTGAAGCTTTCTTT,CASSLGGTGGVNTEAFF
-,TRBV11-2,TRBD2,15,TRBJ2-3,TGTGCCAGCAGCTTCGGCGGGGGGGCCGCAGATACGCAGTATTTT,CASSFGGGAADTQYF
-,TRBV5-4,TRBD1,16,TRBJ2-2,TGTGCCAGCAGCCAACGGACAGGGGGAAACACCGGGGAGCTGTTTTTT,CASSQRTGGNTGELFF
once,TRBV11-3,TRBD2,17,TRBJ2-2,TGTGCCAGCAGCCTAAGACTAGCGGGAATTAACACCGGGGAGCTGTTTTTT,CASSLRLAGINTGELFF
-,TRBV6-1,-,16,TRBJ2-5,TGTGCCAGCAGTGAAGCGGAATCGGGGGGCTCAGGGACCCAGTACTTC,CASSEAESGGSGTQYF
-,TRBV7-8,-,13,TRBJ1-5,TGTGCCAGCAGCCCGGACAGCTATCAGCCCCAGCATTTT,CASSPDSYQPQHF
-,TRBV7-9,TRBD1,15,TRBJ1-5,TGTGCCAGCAGCCCCGGGACAGGGGGCTTTCAGCCCCAGCATTTT,CASSPGTGGFQPQHF
-,TRBV5-6,TRBD1,14,TRBJ1-1,TGTGCCAGCAGCTGGGGGACAGAAAACACTGAAGCTTTCTTT,CASSWGTENTEAFF
-,TRBV28,-,10,TRBJ1-1,TGTGCCACCTTGAACACTGAAGCTTTCTTT,CATLNTEAFF
-,TRBV7-2,-,15,TRBJ2-5,TGTGCCAGCAGCTTAGGCTGGCGGCGGCAAGAGACCCAGTACTTC,CASSLGWRRQETQYF
few,TRBV28,-,14,TRBJ1-2,TGTGCCAGCAGTTCCCCCCCAGGCAACTATGGCTACACCTTC,CASSSPPGNYGYTF
-,TRBV5-1,-,11,TRBJ2-7,TGCGCCAGCAGGGTGACAGACGAGCAGTACTTC,CASRVTDEQYF
-,TRBV5-6,TRBD1,14,TRBJ1-2,TGTGCCAGCAGCTCAACCGGGACAGACTATGGCTACACCTTC,CASSSTGTDYGYTF
few,TRBV4-2,TRBD2,16,TRBJ2-1,TGTGCCAGCAGCCAAGACAGGGGTAGCGGGGCTAATGAGCAGTTCTTC,CASSQDRGSGANEQFF
few,TRBV6-1,-,11,TRBJ1-2,TGTGCCAGCAGTGTCGGGAATGGCTACACCTTC,CASSVGNGYTF
-,TRBV7-9,TRBD1,15,TRBJ1-2,TGTGCCAGCAGCTTACAGGGGGCCCCCGGTAATGGCTACACCTTC,CASSLQGAPGNGYTF
-,TRBV9,-,15,TRBJ2-6,TGTGCCAGCAGCGTAGCCCTCTCTGGGGCCAACGTCCTGACTTTC,CASSVALSGANVLTF
-,TRBV7-2,-,13,TRBJ2-2,TGTGCCAGCAGTTCCACGAACACCGGGGAGCTGTTTTTT,CASSSTNTGELFF
few,TRBV6-5,-,13,TRBJ1-1,TGTGCCAGCAATATACAGGGTGGCACTGAAGCTTTCTTT,CASNIQGGTEAFF
-,TRBV6-1,TRBD2,14,TRBJ2-2,TGTGCCAGCACAAGCGGGAGAGTTACCGGGGAGCTGTTTTTT,CASTSGRVTGELFF
-,TRBV27,TRBD1,18,TRBJ1-1,TGTGCCAGCAGCCCAGGGACTGGACAGGGCAGGTTCAACACTGAAGCTTTCTTT,CASSPGTGQGRFNTEAFF
-,TRBV28,-,15,TRBJ2-3,TGTGCCAGCAGCCCTTTCCCGAGAGACACAGATACGCAGTATTTT,CASSPFPRDTDTQYF
-,TRBV5-6,-,13,TRBJ1-1,TGTGCCAGCAGCACGACATGGAACACTGAAGCTTTCTTT,CASSTTWNTEAFF
-,TRBV18,-,14,TRBJ2-7,TGTGCCAGCAAGGGTGGAGGGGTGATTGGCGAGCAGTACTTC,CASKGGGVIGEQYF
-,TRBV19,-,13,TRBJ2-7,TGTGCCAGTAGCCCGGGACTCAACCTCGAGCAGTACTTC,CASSPGLNLEQYF
few,TRBV2,TRBD1,13,TRBJ2-1,TGTGCCAGCATGTACAGGGGGAACAATGAGCAGTTCTTC,CASMYRGNNEQFF
-,TRBV7-9,TRBD1,15,TRBJ1-1,TGTGCCAGCAGCCCTAGGACAGGGCAGAACACTGAAGCTTTCTTT,CASSPRTGQNTEAFF
few,TRBV6-5,TRBD1,14,TRBJ1-1,TGTGCCAGCAGTTACTGGACAGGGAGCACTGAAGCTTTCTTT,CASSYWTGSTEAFF
-,TRBV5-6,TRBD1,16,TRBJ1-5,TGTGCCAGCAGCGCAGGACAGGACGTTAGCAATCAGCCCCAGCATTTT,CASSAGQDVSNQPQHF
-,TRBV5-1,TRBD1,14,TRBJ2-3,TGCGCCAGCAGCTACGACAGGGGCACAGATACGCAGTATTTT,CASSYDRGTDTQYF
-,TRBV4-2,TRBD2,15,TRBJ2-1,TGTGCCAGCAGCCCGGCGGGGGGTACCTACAATGAGCAGTTCTTC,CASSPAGGTYNEQFF
few,TRBV6-4,-,14,TRBJ2-3,TGTGCCAGCAGTGAACTGTCGTCCACAGATACGCAGTATTTT,CASSELSSTDTQYF